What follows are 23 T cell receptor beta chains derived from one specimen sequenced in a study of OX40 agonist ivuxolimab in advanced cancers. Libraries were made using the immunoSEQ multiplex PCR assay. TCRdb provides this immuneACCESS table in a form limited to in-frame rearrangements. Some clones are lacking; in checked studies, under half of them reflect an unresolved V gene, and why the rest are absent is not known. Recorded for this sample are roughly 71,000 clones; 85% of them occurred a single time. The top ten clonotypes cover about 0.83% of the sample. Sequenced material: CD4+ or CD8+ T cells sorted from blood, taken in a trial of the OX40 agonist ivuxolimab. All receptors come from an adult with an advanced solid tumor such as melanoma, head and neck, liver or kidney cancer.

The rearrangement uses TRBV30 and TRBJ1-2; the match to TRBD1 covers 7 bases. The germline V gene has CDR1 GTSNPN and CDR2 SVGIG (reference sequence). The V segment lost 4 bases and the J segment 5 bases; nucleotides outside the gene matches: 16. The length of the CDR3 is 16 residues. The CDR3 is CAWTTQGGSGYYGYTF. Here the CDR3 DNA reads TGTGCCTGGACTACCCAGGGGGGTTCCGGGTATTATGGCTACACCTTC.

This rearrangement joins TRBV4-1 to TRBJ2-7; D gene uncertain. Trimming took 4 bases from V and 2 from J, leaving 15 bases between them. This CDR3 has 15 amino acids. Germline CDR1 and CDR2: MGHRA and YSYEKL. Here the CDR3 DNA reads TGCGCCAGCAGCCTCGAGGAACAGCCAACCTACGAGCAGTACTTC. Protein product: CASSLEEQPTYEQYF.

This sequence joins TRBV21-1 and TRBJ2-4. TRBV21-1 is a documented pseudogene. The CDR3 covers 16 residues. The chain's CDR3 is CASSTRGGHAKNIQYF. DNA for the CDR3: TGTGCCAGCAGCACTCGGGGTGGACATGCCAAAAACATTCAGTACTTC.

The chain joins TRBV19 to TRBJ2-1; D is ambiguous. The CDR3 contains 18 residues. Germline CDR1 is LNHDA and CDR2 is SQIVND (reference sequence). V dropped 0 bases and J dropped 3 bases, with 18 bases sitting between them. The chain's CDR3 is CASSIDESANPFYNEQFF. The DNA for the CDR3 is TGTGCCAGTAGTATAGATGAGTCCGCTAACCCCTTCTACAATGAGCAGTTCTTC.

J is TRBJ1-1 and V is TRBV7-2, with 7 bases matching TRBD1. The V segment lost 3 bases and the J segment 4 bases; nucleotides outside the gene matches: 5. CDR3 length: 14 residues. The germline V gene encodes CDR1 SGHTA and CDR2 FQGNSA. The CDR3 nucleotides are TGTGCCAGCAGCTTCGGGACAGCAAGCACTGAAGCTTTCTTT. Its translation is CASSFGTASTEAFF.

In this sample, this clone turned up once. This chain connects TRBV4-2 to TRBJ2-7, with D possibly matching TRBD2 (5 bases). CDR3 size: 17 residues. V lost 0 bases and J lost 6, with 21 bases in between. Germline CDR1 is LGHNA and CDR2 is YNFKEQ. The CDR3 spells CASSQDPTFSRGGEQYF. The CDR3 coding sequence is TGTGCCAGCAGCCAAGATCCAACCTTCTCCCGAGGAGGCGAGCAGTACTTC.

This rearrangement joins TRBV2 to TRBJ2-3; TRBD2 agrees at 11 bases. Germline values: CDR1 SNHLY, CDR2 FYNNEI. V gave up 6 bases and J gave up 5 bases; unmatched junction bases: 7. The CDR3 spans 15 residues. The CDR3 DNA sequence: TGTGCCAGCAGACAACTAGCGGGAGTGGTAGATACGCAGTATTTT. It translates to CASRQLAGVVDTQYF.

CDR3 sequence (DNA): TGTGCCAGCAGTCTCACCGCCGGGACGGGAGGCTCTGGCTACACCTTC. This encodes CASSLTAGTGGSGYTF. This chain links TRBV28 with TRBJ1-2; D possibly corresponds to TRBD1 (5 bases). V gave up 5 bases and J gave up 7 bases, with 23 bases separating them. This CDR3 contains 16 residues. Per the germline V gene, CDR1 is MDHEN and CDR2 is SYDVKM.

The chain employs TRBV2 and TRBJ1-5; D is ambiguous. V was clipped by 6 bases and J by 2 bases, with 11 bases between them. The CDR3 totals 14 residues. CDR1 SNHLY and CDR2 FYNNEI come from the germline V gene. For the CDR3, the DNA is TGTGCCAGCAGCGCAGGCTTTGGCAATCAGCCCCAGCATTTT. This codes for CASSAGFGNQPQHF.

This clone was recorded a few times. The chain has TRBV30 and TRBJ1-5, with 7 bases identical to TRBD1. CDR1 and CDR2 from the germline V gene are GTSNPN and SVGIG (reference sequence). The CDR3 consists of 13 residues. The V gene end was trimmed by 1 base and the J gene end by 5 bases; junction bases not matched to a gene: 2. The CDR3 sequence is CAWSARGDQPQHF. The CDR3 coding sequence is TGTGCCTGGAGTGCCAGGGGGGATCAGCCCCAGCATTTT.

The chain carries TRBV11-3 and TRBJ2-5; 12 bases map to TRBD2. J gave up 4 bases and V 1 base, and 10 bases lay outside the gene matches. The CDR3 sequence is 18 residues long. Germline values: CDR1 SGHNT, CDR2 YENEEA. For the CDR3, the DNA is TGTGCCAGCAGCTTAGGACTAGCGGGGGCCACCGGAGCAGAGACCCAGTACTTC. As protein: CASSLGLAGATGAETQYF.

This CDR3 reads CASSSAAVPKQYF. The CDR3, as DNA: TGTGCCAGCAGCTCCGCGGCAGTACCGAAGCAGTACTTC. V usage is TRBV7-3 and J usage is TRBJ2-7; no clear D gene. This CDR3 contains 13 residues. V was trimmed by 4 bases and J by 8 bases, leaving 15 bases between them. In germline, CDR1 is SGHTA, CDR2 FQGTGA.

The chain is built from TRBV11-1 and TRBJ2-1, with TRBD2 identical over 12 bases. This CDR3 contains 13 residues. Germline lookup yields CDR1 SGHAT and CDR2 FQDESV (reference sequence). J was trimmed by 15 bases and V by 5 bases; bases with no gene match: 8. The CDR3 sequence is CASSRTSGGPGFF. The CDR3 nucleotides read TGTGCCAGCAGCAGAACTAGCGGGGGGCCAGGGTTCTTC.

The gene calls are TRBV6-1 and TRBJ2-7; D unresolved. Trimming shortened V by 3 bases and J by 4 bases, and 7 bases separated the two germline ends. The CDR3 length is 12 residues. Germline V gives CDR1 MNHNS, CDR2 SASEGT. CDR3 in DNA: TGTGCCAGCAGTGACCCTGGATACGAGCAGTACTTC. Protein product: CASSDPGYEQYF.

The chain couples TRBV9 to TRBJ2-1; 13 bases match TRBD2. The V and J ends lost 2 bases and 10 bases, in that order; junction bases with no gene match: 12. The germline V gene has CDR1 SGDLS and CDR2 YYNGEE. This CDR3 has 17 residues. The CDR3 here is CASSVGLGTSGAGEQFF. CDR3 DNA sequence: TGTGCCAGCAGCGTCGGGTTGGGGACTAGCGGGGCCGGCGAGCAGTTCTTC.

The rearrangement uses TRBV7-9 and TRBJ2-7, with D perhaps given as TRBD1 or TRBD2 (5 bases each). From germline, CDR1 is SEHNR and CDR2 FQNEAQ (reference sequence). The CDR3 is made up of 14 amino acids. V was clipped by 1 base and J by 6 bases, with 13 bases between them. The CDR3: CASSLGGTAGEQYF. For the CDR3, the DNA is TGTGCCAGCAGCTTAGGTGGGACGGCTGGCGAGCAGTACTTC.

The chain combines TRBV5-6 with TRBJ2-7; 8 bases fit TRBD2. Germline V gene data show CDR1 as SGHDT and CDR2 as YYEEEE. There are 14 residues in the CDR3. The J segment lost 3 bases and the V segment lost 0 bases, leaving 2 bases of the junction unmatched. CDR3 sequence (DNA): TGTGCCAGCAGCTTGGAAGCGGGGGTCTACGAGCAGTACTTC. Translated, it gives CASSLEAGVYEQYF.

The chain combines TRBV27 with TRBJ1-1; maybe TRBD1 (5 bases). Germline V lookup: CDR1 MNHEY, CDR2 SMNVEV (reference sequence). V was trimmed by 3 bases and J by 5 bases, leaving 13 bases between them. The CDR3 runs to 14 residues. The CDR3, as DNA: TGTGCCAGCAGTTTCTCCGGGACGCGGACTGAAGCTTTCTTT. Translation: CASSFSGTRTEAFF.

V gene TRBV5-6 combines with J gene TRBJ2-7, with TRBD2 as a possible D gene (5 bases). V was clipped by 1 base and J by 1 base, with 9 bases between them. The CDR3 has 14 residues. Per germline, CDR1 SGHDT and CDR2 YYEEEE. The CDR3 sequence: CASSLRGNSYEQYF. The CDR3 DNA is TGTGCCAGCAGCTTGCGAGGGAATTCCTACGAGCAGTACTTC.

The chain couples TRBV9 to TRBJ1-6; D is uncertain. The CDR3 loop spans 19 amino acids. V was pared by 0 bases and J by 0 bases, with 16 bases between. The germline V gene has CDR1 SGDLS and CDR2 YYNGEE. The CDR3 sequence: CASSVEEYTGSSYNSPLHF. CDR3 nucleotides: TGTGCCAGCAGCGTAGAGGAGTACACTGGGAGCTCCTATAATTCACCCCTCCACTTT.

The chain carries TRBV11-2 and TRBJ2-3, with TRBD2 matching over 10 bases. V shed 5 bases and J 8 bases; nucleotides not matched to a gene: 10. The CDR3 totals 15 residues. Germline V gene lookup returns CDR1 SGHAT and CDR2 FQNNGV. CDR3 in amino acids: CASSAQSGGAGTQYF. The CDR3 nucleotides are TGTGCCAGCAGCGCCCAAAGCGGGGGGGCCGGTACGCAGTATTTT.

CDR3 DNA: TGTGCCAGCAGCCCGCAGCCGGGACTAGCGGGAAGGCGGCAGTACTTC. It is translated as CASSPQPGLAGRRQYF. V gene TRBV7-9 combines with J gene TRBJ2-7; 13 bases align to TRBD2. J lost 9 bases, V lost 5 bases, and 13 bases had no gene match. CDR1 SEHNR and CDR2 FQNEAQ come from the germline V gene (reference sequence). This CDR3 has 16 residues.

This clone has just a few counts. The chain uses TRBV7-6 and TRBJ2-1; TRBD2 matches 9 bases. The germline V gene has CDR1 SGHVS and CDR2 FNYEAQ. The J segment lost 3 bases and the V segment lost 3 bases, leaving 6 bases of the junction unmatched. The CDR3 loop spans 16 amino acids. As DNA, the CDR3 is TGTGCCAGCAGCTTTCTAGCGGGGAGCGGCTACAATGAGCAGTTCTTC. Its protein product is CASSFLAGSGYNEQFF.